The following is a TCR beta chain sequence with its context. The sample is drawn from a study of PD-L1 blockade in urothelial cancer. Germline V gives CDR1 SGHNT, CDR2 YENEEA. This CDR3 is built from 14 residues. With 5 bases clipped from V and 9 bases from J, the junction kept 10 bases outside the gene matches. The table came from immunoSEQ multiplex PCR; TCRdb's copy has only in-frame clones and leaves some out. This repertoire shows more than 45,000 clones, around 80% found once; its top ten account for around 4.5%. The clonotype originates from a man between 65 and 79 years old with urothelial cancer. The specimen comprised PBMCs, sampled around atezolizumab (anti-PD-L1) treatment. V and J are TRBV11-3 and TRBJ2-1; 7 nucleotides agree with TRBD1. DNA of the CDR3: TGTGCCAGCAGCCCCGGCCCGGACAGGCGTGAGCAGTTCTTC. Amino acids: CASSPGPDRREQFF.